A single sample is the source of the 3 T cell receptor beta chains below, sequenced in a study of shared clonotypes between healthy human individuals. Measured with immunoSEQ multiplex PCR; TCRdb has only the in-frame clones, and not every one. The sample has more than 80,000 clones, roughly two thirds seen once. Sequenced: memory CD8+ T cells sorted from blood. Subset given: CD45RO+ cells pooled with CCR7-negative TemRA cells. Receptors were obtained from a man aged 30 to 39 in good health.

This clone appeared a single time. The chain carries TRBV4-3 and TRBJ2-3; 11 bases fit TRBD1. CDR1 is LGHNA and CDR2 is YSLEER in the germline V gene. V shed 2 bases, J shed 4 bases, and the junction held 5 bases outside the gene matches. The CDR3 consists of 16 residues. The CDR3 coding sequence is TGCGCCAGCAGCCAAACGCCGGGACAGGGGGCAGATACGCAGTATTTT. Translated: CASSQTPGQGADTQYF.

This chain connects TRBV28 to TRBJ1-4; D call uncertain. The CDR3 contains 14 residues. With 5 bases removed from V and 3 bases from J, the gap between germline ends came to 10 bases. Germline CDR1 is MDHEN and CDR2 is SYDVKM. The CDR3 here is CASSPQASNEKLFF. The DNA of the CDR3 is TGTGCCAGCAGTCCCCAGGCCTCTAATGAAAAACTGTTTTTT.

V is TRBV5-6 and J is TRBJ2-1; TRBD1 matches at 9 bases. The trim removed 0 bases at V and 7 bases at J, leaving 8 bases unmatched. The CDR3 totals 16 residues. Germline-derived CDR1 and CDR2 are SGHDT and YYEEEE. CDR3 DNA: TGTGCCAGCAGCTTGGCCGGACAGGGGTACAGGAATGAGCAGTTCTTC. This translates into CASSLAGQGYRNEQFF. Using reference TRBV5-6 and TRBJ2-1 for the parts outside the CDR3, the full variable domain is DAGVTQSPTHLIKTRGQQVTLRCSPKSGHDTVSWYQQALGQGPQFIFQYYEEEERQRGNFPDRFSGHQFPNYSSELNVNALLLGDSALYLCASSLAGQGYRNEQFFGPGTRLTVL.